What follows describes a single T cell receptor beta chain. Germline lookup yields CDR1 SGHAT and CDR2 FQNNGV. The CDR3 is made up of 14 amino acids. Trimming took 5 bases from V and 3 from J, leaving 13 bases between them. This specimen belongs to a study of control samples from healthy donors and cancer patients. Clones were sequenced by immunoSEQ multiplex PCR, and TCRdb holds only the in-frame ones, with some missing. The sample gives roughly 88,000 clones, 70% to 90% of which show up once; approximately 19% is in the top ten. The material sequenced was blood. The sequence derives from a young man in good health. This chain connects TRBV11-2 to TRBJ1-2, with D perhaps TRBD1 (5 bases). The CDR3 nucleotides are TGTGCCAGCAGCCCCTCTCAGGGCCACTATGGCTACACCTTC. It encodes CASSPSQGHYGYTF.